Listed below are T cell receptor beta chains from one sample, sequenced in a study of blood T cells in healthy people across ages. TCRdb independently ran MiXCR on the 5' RACE reads; one entry per CDR3 protein. The profile covers about 970,000 distinct CDR3 sequences, with 51% appearing a single time and around 21% taken by the ten largest. Sequenced: blood. Receptor source: a woman aged 55-70 years in good health. Each CDR3 is given with its conserved first and last residue.

TRBV7-9	TRBJ2-1	CASVLTGDEQFF
TRBV4-3	TRBJ2-6	CASSQTGTGANVLTF
TRBV15	TRBJ2-5	CATSRGLAGQETQYF
TRBV2	TRBJ2-7	CATQGAKEQYF
TRBV5-6	TRBJ1-4	CASSPPGIGKLFF
TRBV7-2	TRBJ2-7	CASSSVGLALGYEQYF
TRBV4-1	TRBJ2-7	CASSQGMTGLVTYEQYF
TRBV24-1	TRBJ2-2	CATGTSGTTSLFF
TRBV4-1	TRBJ1-1	CASSQLGLGTEAFF
TRBV4-2	-	CASSSLSNSYNEQYF
TRBV7-9	TRBJ1-5	CASSLSRTGIGNQPQHF
TRBV2	-	CASSDDRGLGETQYF
TRBV20-1	TRBJ2-3	CSACSGRPSTDTQYF
TRBV2	TRBJ2-3	CASSVISGTDTQYF
TRBV12-3/TRBV12-4	TRBJ1-2	CTSSRQPDGHTF
TRBV15	TRBJ1-4	CATSRDGRVYEKLFF
TRBV18	TRBJ2-7	CASSILPILAGYEQYF
TRBV3-1	TRBJ2-7	CASSPARGYEQYF
TRBV5-1	TRBJ2-1	CASSFTGSNEQFF
TRBV5-1	-	CASSRLGTSGEQYF
TRBV12-3/TRBV12-4	TRBJ1-2	CASSSGRQYGYTF
TRBV20-1	TRBJ2-1	CSAPNRQGWGNEQFF
TRBV29-1	TRBJ2-5	CSVGPSGAYVEQYF
TRBV7-2	TRBJ2-3	CASSSYMDTQYF
TRBV20-1	-	CSASSDRRFSLGSYEQYF
TRBV6-5	TRBJ2-7	CASSYSRAYEQYF
TRBV7-2	TRBJ2-3	CASSLDWAADTQYF
TRBV6-5	TRBJ2-1	CASSTRLVHEQFF
TRBV4-3	TRBJ2-6	CASSQDPPGARTGANVQTF
TRBV5-6	TRBJ2-7	CASSYAGLGYEQYF
TRBV28	-	CASSSPGSGKNIQYF
TRBV3-1	TRBJ2-5	CASSQLREGRETQYF
TRBV4-1	TRBJ1-6	CASSQDERAKPLHF
TRBV28	TRBJ2-6	CASSFWGVSGANVLTF
TRBV29-1	TRBJ2-7	CSARGQYSYEQYF
TRBV4-1	TRBJ2-2	CASSRWGTGLRSQLFF
TRBV4-1	TRBJ1-6	CASSQEIGGYSPLHF
TRBV12-3/TRBV12-4	TRBJ1-2	CASSLGRTFSSYGYTF
TRBV3-1	TRBJ2-7	CASSHDPGTSSYEQYF
TRBV29-1	TRBJ2-3	CSVELAGVLDTQYF
TRBV20-1	TRBJ2-3	CSASDPSGEVGTQYF
TRBV6-2/TRBV6-3	TRBJ1-1	CASSYSRTGRNTEAFF
TRBV10-3	TRBJ2-3	CAISESTLGGSLPDTQYF
TRBV4-1	TRBJ1-2	CASSQQQTGSYDYTF
TRBV5-1	TRBJ2-3	CASSPDSAYTQYF
TRBV9	TRBJ2-5	CASSVDPPGQNDETQYF
TRBV6-2/TRBV6-3	TRBJ2-2	CASRENTGELFF
TRBV28	TRBJ1-2	CASRKEYGYTF
TRBV7-3	TRBJ2-2	CASSLRNPTGVNTGELFF